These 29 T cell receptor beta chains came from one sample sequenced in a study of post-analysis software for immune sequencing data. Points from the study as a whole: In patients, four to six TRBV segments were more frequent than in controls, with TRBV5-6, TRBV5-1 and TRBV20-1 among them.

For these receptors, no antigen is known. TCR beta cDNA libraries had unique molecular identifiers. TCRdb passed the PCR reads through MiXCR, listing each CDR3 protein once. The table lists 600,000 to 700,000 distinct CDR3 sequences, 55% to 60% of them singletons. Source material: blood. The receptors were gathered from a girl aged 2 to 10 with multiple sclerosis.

CDR3 residues: CASSLPHQETQYF. DNA of the CDR3: TGTGCCAGCAGCTTACCGCACCAAGAGACCCAGTACTTC. The chain carries TRBV7-2 and TRBJ2-5, with D hard to call. The length of the CDR3 is 13 residues. Germline-derived CDR1 and CDR2 are SGHTA and FQGNSA. V shed 2 bases and J shed 0 bases, with 4 bases lying between them.

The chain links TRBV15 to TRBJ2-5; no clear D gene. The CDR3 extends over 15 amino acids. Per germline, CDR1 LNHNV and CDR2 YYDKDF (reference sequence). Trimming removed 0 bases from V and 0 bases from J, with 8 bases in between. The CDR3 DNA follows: TGTGCCACCAGCAGAGAGGCTGGGTACCAAGAGACCCAGTACTTC. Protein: CATSREAGYQETQYF. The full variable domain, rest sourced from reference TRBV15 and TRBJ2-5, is DAMVIQNPRYQVTQFGKPVTLSCSQTLNHNVMYWYQQKSSQAPKLLFHYYDKDFNNEADTPDNFQSRRPNTSFCFLDIRSPGLGDTAMYLCATSREAGYQETQYFGPGTRLLVL.

CDR3 bases: TGTGCCGGTAACCCGGGACAGGGTTTGAGCACTGAAGCTTTCTTT. Translation gives CAGNPGQGLSTEAFF. The chain has TRBV6-1 and TRBJ1-1; 9 bases line up with TRBD1. The CDR3 length is 15 residues. Germline CDR1 and CDR2: MNHNS and SASEGT. The V segment lost 11 bases and the J segment 4 bases; nucleotides outside the gene matches: 14.

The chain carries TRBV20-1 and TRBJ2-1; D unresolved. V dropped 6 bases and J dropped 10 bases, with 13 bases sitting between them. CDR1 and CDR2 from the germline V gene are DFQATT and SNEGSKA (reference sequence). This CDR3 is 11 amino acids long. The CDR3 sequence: CSAAGVREQFF. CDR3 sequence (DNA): TGCAGTGCCGCTGGGGTCCGCGAGCAGTTCTTC.

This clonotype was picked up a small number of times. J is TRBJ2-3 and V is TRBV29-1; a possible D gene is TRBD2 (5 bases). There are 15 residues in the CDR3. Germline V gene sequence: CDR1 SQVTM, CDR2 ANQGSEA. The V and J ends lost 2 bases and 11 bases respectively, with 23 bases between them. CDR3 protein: CSVEPTGRVSHQQYF. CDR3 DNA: TGCAGCGTTGAACCCACGGGAAGGGTCAGTCATCAGCAGTATTTT.

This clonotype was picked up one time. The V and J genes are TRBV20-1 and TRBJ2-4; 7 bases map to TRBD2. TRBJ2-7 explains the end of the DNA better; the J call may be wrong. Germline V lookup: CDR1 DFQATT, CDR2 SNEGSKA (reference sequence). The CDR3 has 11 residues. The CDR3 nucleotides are TGCAGTGCTCAGGGAGGGATCGAGCAGTACTTC. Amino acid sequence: CSAQGGIEQYF.

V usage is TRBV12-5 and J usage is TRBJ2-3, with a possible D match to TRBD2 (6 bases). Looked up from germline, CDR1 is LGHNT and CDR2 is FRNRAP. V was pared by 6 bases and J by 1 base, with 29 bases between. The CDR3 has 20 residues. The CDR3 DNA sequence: TGTGCTAGTGGCTGGGGCGGGACGCGTGACCCCCTGTTGCGCACAGATACGCAGTATTTT. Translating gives CASGWGGTRDPLLRTDTQYF.

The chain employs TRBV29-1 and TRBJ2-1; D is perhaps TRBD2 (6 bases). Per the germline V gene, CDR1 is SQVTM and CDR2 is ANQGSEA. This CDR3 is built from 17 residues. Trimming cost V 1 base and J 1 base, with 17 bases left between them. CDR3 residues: CSVEGEHGSGSYNEQFF. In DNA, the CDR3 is TGCAGCGTTGAAGGGGAGCACGGGAGCGGTTCCTACAATGAGCAGTTCTTC.

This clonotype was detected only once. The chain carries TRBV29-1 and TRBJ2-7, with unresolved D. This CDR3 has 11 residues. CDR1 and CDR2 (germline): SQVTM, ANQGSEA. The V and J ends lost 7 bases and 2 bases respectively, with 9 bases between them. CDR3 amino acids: CSAAQAYEQYF. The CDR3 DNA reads TGCAGCGCCGCTCAGGCCTACGAGCAGTACTTC.

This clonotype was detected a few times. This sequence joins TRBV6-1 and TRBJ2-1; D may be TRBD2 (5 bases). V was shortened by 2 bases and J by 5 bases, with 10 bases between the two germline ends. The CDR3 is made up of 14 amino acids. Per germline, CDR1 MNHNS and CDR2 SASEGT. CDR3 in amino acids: CASSERRLHNEQFF. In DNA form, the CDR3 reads TGTGCCAGCAGTGAAAGGAGGTTGCACAATGAGCAGTTCTTC.

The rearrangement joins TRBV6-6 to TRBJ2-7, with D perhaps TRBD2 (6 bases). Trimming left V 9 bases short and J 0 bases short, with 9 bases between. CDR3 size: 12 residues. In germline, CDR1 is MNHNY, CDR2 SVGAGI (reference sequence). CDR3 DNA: TGTGCCAGGGGACTGAGCTCCTACGAGCAGTACTTC. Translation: CARGLSSYEQYF.

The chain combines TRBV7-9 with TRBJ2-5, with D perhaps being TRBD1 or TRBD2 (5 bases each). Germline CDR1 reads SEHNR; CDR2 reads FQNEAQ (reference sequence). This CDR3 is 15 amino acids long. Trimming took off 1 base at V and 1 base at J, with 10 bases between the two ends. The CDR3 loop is CASSLVGETQETQYF. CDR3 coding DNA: TGTGCCAGCAGCTTAGTGGGGGAAACCCAAGAGACCCAGTACTTC.

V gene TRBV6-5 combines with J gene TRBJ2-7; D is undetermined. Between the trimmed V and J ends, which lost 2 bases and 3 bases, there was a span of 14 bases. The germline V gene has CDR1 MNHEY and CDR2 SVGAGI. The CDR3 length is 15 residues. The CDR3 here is CASSYGRRRNYEQYF. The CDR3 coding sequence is TGTGCCAGCAGTTACGGCCGACGTAGGAACTACGAGCAGTACTTC.

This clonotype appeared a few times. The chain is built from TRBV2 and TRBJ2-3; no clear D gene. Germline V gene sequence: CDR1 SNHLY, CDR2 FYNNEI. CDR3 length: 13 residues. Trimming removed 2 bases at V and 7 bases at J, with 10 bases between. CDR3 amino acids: CASSELAGYTQYF. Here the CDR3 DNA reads TGTGCCAGCAGTGAATTGGCAGGATATACGCAGTATTTT.

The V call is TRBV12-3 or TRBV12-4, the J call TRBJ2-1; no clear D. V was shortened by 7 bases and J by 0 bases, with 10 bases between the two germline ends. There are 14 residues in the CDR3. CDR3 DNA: TGTGCCAGCACCTCGGTGAGCTCCTACAATGAGCAGTTCTTC. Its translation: CASTSVSSYNEQFF.

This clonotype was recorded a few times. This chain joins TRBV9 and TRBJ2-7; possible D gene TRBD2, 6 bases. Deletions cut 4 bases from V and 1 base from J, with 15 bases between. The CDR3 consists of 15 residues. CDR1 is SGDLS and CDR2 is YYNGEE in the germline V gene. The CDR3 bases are TGTGCCAGCAGCCCCTTTGGGGAGGTGTCCTACGAGCAGTACTTC. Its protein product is CASSPFGEVSYEQYF.

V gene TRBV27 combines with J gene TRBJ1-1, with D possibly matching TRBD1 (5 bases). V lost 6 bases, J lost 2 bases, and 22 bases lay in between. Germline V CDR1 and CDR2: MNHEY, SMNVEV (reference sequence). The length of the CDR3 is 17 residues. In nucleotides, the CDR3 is TGTGCCAGCAGAATCCTCCGGGGCAGCTGGAAAAACACTGAAGCTTTCTTT. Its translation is CASRILRGSWKNTEAFF.

The CDR3 DNA reads as TGTGCCAGTATTCCCGGAATGGGGAACACTGAAGCTTTCTTT. Translating it yields CASIPGMGNTEAFF. The chain recombines TRBV19 with TRBJ1-1; D remains ambiguous. Trimming removed 7 bases at V and 1 base at J, with 13 bases between. Germline CDR1 reads LNHDA; CDR2 reads SQIVND (reference sequence). The CDR3 totals 14 residues.

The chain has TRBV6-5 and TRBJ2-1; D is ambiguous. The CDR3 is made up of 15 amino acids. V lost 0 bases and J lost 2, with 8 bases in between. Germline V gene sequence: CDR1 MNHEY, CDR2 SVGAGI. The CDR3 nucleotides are TGTGCCAGCAGTTACTCGACCAGTGCCTACAATGAGCAGTTCTTC. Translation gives CASSYSTSAYNEQFF.

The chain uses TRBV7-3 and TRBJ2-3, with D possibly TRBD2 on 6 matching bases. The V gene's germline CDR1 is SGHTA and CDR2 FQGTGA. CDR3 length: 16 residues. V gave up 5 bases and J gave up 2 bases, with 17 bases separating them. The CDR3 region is CASSNQLRGSTDTQYF. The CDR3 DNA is TGTGCCAGCAGCAACCAACTCCGGGGGTCCACAGATACGCAGTATTTT.

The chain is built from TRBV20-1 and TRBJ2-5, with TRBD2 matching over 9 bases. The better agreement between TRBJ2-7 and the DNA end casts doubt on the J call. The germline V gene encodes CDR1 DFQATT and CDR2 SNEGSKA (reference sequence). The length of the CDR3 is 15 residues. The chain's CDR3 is CSARDRFLAGNEQYF. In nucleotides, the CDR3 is TGCAGTGCTAGAGATCGTTTCCTAGCGGGAAACGAGCAGTACTTC.

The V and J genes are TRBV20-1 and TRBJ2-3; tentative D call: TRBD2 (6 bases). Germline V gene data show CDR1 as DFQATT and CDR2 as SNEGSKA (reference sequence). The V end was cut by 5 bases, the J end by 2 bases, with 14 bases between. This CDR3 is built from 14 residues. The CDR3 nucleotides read TGCAGTGCTTCTCCCGGGACTCCCACAGATACGCAGTATTTT. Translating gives CSASPGTPTDTQYF.

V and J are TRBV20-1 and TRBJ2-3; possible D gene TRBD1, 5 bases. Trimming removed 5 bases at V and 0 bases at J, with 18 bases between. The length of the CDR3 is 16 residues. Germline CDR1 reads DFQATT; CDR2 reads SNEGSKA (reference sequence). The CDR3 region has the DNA TGCAGTGCTCCTACTATATATACAGGTAGCACAGATACGCAGTATTTT. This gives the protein CSAPTIYTGSTDTQYF.

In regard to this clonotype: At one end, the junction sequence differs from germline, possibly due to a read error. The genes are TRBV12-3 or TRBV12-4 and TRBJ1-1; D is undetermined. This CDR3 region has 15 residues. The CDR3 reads CASSLEAGGNSEAFF. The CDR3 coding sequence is TGTGCCAGCAGTTTAGAGGCGGGAGGGAACTCTGAAGCTTTCTTT.

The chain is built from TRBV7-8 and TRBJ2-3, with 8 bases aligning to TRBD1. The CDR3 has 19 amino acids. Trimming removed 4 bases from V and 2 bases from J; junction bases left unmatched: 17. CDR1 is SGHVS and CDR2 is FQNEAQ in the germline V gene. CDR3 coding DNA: TGTGCCAGCAGCTCCACTGCTCTTATGGACAGGGCCCTCACAGATACGCAGTATTTT. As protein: CASSSTALMDRALTDTQYF.

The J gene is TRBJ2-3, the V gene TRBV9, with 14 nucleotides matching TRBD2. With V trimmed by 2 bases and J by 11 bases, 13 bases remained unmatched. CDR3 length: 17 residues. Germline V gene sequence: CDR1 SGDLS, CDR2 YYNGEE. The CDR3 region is CASSVLTGTSGGVGQYF. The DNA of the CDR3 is TGTGCCAGCAGCGTGCTCACCGGGACTAGCGGGGGAGTAGGGCAGTATTTT.

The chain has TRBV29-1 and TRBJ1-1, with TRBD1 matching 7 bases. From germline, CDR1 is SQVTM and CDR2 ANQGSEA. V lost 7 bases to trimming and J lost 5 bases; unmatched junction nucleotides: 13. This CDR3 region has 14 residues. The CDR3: CSAQRQGGGTEAFF. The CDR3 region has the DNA TGCAGCGCACAGAGACAGGGAGGAGGTACTGAAGCTTTCTTT.

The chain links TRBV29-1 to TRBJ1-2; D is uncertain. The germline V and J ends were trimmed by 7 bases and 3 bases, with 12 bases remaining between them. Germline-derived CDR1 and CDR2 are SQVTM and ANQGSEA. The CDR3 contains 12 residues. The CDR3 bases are TGCAGCGGGTCACGGGGAGACTATGGCTACACCTTC. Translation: CSGSRGDYGYTF.

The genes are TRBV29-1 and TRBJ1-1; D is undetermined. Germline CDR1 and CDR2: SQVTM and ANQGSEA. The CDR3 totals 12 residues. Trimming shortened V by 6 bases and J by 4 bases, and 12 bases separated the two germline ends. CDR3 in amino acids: CSVTPGRTEAFF. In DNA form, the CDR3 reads TGCAGCGTCACACCGGGTCGCACTGAAGCTTTCTTT.